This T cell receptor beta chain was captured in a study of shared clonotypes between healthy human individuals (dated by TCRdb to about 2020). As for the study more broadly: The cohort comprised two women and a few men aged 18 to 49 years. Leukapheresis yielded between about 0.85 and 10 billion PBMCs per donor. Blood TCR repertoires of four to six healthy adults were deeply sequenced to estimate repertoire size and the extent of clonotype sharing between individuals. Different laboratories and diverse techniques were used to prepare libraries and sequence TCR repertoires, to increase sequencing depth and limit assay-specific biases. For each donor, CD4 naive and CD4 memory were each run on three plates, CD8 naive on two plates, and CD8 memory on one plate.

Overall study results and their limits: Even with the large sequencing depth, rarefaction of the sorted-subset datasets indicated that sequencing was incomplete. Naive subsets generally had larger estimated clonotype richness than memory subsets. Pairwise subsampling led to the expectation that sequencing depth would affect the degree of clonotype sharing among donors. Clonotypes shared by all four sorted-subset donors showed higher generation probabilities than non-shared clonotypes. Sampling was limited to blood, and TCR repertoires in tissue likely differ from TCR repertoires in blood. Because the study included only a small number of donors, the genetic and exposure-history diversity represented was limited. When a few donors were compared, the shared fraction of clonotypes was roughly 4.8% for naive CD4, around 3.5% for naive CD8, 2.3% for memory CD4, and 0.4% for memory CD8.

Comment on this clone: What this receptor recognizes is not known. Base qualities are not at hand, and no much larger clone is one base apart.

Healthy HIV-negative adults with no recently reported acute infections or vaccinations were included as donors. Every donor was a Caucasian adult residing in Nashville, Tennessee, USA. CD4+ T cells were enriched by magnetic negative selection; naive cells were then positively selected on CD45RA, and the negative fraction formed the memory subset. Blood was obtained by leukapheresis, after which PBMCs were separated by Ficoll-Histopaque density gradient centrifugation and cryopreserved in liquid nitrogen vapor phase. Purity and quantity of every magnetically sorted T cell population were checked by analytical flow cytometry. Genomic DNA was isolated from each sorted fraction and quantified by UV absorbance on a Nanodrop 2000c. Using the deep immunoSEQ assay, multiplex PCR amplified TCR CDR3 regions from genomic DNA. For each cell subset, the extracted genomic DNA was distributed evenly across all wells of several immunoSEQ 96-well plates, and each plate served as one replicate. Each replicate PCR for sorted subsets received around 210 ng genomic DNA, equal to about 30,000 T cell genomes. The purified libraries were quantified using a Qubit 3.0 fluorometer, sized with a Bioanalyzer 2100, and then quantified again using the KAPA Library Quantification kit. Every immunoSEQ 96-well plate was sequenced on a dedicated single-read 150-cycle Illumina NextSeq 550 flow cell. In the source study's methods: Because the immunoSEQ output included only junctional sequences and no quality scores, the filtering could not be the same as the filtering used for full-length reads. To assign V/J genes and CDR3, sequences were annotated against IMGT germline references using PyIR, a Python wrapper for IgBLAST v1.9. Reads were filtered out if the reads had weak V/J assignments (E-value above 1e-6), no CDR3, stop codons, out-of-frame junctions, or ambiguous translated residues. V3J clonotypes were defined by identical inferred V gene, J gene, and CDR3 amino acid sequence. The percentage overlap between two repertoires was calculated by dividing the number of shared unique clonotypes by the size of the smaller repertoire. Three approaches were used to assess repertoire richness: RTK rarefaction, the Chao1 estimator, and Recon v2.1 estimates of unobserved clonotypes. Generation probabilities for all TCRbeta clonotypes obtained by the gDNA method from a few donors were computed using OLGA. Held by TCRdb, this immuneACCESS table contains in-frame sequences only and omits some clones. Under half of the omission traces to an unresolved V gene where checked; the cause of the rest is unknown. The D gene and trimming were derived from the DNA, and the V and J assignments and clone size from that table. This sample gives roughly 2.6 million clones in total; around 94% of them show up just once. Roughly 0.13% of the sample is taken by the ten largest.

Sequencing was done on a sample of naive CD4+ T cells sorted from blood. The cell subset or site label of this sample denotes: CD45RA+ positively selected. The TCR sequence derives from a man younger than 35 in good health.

The DNA is TGTGCCAGCAGTCGCTCCCGGGACAGGGGTCACGAGCAGTACTTC. This gives the protein CASSRSRDRGHEQYF. Recombination connected TRBV6-5 to TRBJ2-7, and 10 bases in between align with TRBD1. The CDR3 contains 15 residues, cysteine and phenylalanine counted. Left in the record is the CDR3 DNA by itself, 45 bases read in frame from the first base. V is trimmed back by 5 bases and J by 5 bases, and the junction contains 9 bases that no gene match accounts for. The CDR1 and CDR2 encoded by the germline V gene are MNHEY and SVGAGI.